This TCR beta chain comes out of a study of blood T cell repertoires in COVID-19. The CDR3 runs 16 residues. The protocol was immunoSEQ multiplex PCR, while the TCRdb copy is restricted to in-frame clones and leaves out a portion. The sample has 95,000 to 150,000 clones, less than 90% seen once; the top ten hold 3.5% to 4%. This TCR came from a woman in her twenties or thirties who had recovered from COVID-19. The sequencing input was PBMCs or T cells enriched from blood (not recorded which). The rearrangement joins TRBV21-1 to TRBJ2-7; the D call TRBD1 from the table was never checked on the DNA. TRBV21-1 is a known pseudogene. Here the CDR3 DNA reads TGTGCCACCCCTAGGTGGACACGCCGAACAGGCTACGAGCAGTACTTC. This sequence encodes CATPRWTRRTGYEQYF.